This TCR beta chain emerged from a study of OX40 agonist ivuxolimab in advanced cancers. The CDR3 extends over 13 amino acids. V was shortened by 1 base and J by 1 base, with 4 bases between the two germline ends. Germline assignment: CDR1 MNHNS and CDR2 SASEGT. Here immunoSEQ multiplex PCR was the method, and the copy in TCRdb shows in-frame clones only, minus some. Among 40,000 to 60,000 clones listed, 88% were seen once. The rearrangement links TRBV6-1 to TRBJ1-1, with unresolved D. This sequence originates from an adult with an advanced solid tumor such as melanoma, head and neck, liver or kidney cancer. This specimen was CD4+ or CD8+ T cells sorted from blood, taken in a trial of the OX40 agonist ivuxolimab. The CDR3 sequence: CASSEVGNTEAFF. In DNA form, the CDR3 reads TGTGCCAGCAGTGAAGTGGGGAACACTGAAGCTTTCTTT.